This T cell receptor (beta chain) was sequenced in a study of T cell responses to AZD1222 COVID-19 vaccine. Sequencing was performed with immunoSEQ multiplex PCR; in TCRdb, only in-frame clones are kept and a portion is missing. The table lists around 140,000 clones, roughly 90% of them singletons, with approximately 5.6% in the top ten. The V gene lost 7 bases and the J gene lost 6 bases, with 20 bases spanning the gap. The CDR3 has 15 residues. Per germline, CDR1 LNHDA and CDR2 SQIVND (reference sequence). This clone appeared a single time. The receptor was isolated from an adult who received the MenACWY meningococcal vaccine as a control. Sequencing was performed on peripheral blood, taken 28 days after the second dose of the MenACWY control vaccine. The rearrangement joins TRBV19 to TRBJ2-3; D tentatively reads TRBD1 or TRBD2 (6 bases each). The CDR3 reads CASTPGAGTADTQYF. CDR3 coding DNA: TGTGCCAGTACCCCAGGGGCGGGGACCGCCGATACGCAGTATTTT.